Listed below are T cell receptor beta chains from one sample, sequenced in a study of blood T cell repertoires in COVID-19. Here immunoSEQ multiplex PCR was the method, and the copy in TCRdb shows in-frame clones only, minus some. The table includes 95,000 to 150,000 clones, around 84% detected once. The material sequenced was PBMCs or T cells enriched from blood (not recorded which). These TCRs come from a woman in her twenties or thirties who had recovered from COVID-19. The CDR3 runs from the conserved cysteine through the conserved F or W. The order of the fields is D gene, J gene, clone size, V gene, CDR3 DNA, CDR3 protein. D genes are given only for firm matches. Rows may omit the clone size; those that give it use once, few, many or a size class.

NA | TRBJ1-2 | NA | TRBV19 | TGTGCCAGTAGTCAGGGCAAGAACTATGGCTACACCTTC | CASSQGKNYGYTF
TRBD1 | TRBJ2-7 | NA | TRBV7-2 | TGTGCCAGCAGCTGGACAGGGGGCACTTCCTACGAGCAGTACTTC | CASSWTGGTSYEQYF
NA | TRBJ1-6 | NA | TRBV11-1 | TGTGCCAGCAGCTTACCCGATTCACCCCTCCACTTT | CASSLPDSPLHF
TRBD2 | TRBJ2-3 | NA | TRBV7-9 | TGTGCCGCCGGGACTACGGGGGATACGCAGTATTTT | CAAGTTGDTQYF
TRBD1 | TRBJ1-3 | NA | TRBV18 | TGTGCCAGCTCGCCCCAGGACAGGGGTTCTGGAAACACCATATATTTT | CASSPQDRGSGNTIYF
TRBD1 | TRBJ2-5 | NA | TRBV28 | TGTGCCAGCACGCGAGACTGGACAGGGGCGCGAGAGACCCAGTACTTC | CASTRDWTGARETQYF
TRBD2 | TRBJ2-5 | NA | TRBV14 | TGTGCCAGCAGCCAAGTTATGGGCGGGGGGTCCTCCCAAGAGACCCAGTACTTC | CASSQVMGGGSSQETQYF
TRBD2 | TRBJ2-5 | NA | TRBV5-1 | TGCGCCAGCAGCCCGGGACTAGTGTACCAAGAGACCCAGTACTTC | CASSPGLVYQETQYF
TRBD1 | TRBJ2-3 | NA | TRBV4-1 | TGCGCCAGCAGCCAAGCAGACAGGGTGCCAGATACGCAGTATTTT | CASSQADRVPDTQYF
NA | TRBJ1-1 | NA | TRBV7-2 | TGTGCCAGCAGCCCGAGGGGGGGGTTCAACACTGAAGCTTTCTTT | CASSPRGGFNTEAFF
NA | TRBJ1-1 | NA | TRBV11-2 | TGTGCCAGCAGCTCTACGGCTCCGGGACGGAAGGGGGAGGCTTTCTTT | CASSSTAPGRKGEAFF
NA | TRBJ1-5 | NA | TRBV6-6 | TGTGCCAGCGAGGGCGGGGGGCAGGCTCAGCCCCAGCATTTT | CASEGGGQAQPQHF
TRBD1 | TRBJ2-7 | NA | TRBV7-9 | TGTGCCAGCAGCTGGGCCCCGGACAGGGCCCCCTACGAGCAGTACTTC | CASSWAPDRAPYEQYF
NA | TRBJ2-3 | NA | TRBV4-3 | TGCGCCAGCAGCCAAGAAGCCCCCCTAGCAACAACCACAGATACGCAGTATTTT | CASSQEAPLATTTDTQYF
NA | TRBJ2-1 | NA | TRBV25-1 | TGTGCCAGTCGCGGGTTTTACAATGAGCAGTTCTTC | CASRGFYNEQFF
NA | TRBJ1-5 | NA | TRBV21-1 | TGTGCCAGCAGCAAAGATGTAGGCCAGGGGTATAGCAATCAGCCCCAGCATTTT | CASSKDVGQGYSNQPQHF
TRBD2 | TRBJ2-5 | NA | TRBV4-3 | TGCGCCAGCAGCACACGAGCGGGGAAAGAGACCCAGTACTTC | CASSTRAGKETQYF
TRBD2 | TRBJ2-7 | NA | TRBV7-3 | TGTGCCAGCAGCCGAGATAGCGGGAGTAACTCCTACGAGCAGTACTTC | CASSRDSGSNSYEQYF
NA | TRBJ2-4 | NA | TRBV21-1 | TGTGCCAGCAGCAAAGAACCCTTGCGGCCATTGCTAGCCAAAAACATTCAGTACTTC | CASSKEPLRPLLAKNIQYF
TRBD1 | TRBJ1-6 | once | TRBV6-5 | TGTGCCAGCAGTCAAACGACAGGGAATAATTCACCCCTCCACTTT | CASSQTTGNNSPLHF
NA | TRBJ1-2 | NA | TRBV28 | TGTGCCAGCAACTCTGCAGGGGCCTATGGCTACACCTTC | CASNSAGAYGYTF
NA | TRBJ1-1 | NA | TRBV7-9 | TGTGCCAGCAGCTTAGGGGAAGAGGGCGCTGAAGCTTTCTTT | CASSLGEEGAEAFF
NA | TRBJ2-7 | NA | TRBV28 | TGTGCCAGCACCTCAGGGCCTGGCCACGAGCAGTACTTC | CASTSGPGHEQYF
NA | TRBJ2-4 | NA | TRBV9 | TGTGCCAGCAGCGTAGGGGGAGTAGCCAAAAACATTCAGTACTTC | CASSVGGVAKNIQYF
NA | TRBJ1-1 | NA | TRBV7-6 | TGTGCAGACGAGGTGGGGCGCGGCACTGAAGCTTTCTTT | CADEVGRGTEAFF
TRBD2 | TRBJ2-7 | NA | TRBV6-6 | TGTGCCAGCAGTTACGGGCGGGAGTCGTCCGAGCAGTACTTC | CASSYGRESSEQYF
NA | TRBJ2-7 | NA | TRBV2 | TGTGCCAGCAGTGAAAATATGAGATTGGCCTACGAGCAGTACTTC | CASSENMRLAYEQYF
NA | TRBJ1-2 | NA | TRBV7-9 | TGTGCCAGCAGCTTGCAGGGGCTTCCCACGGTTGCTTATGGCTACACCTTC | CASSLQGLPTVAYGYTF
NA | TRBJ1-5 | NA | TRBV19 | TGTGCCAGTAGCGAGACAGGTGCAGGCAATCAGCCCCAGCATTTT | CASSETGAGNQPQHF
TRBD2 | TRBJ2-2 | NA | TRBV23-1 | TGCGCCAGCAGTCAATTGGAGCTAGCGGCGAACACCGGGGAGCTGTTTTTT | CASSQLELAANTGELFF
NA | TRBJ1-6 | NA | TRBV19 | TGTGCCAGTAGCCCAACCCAGCGGCAGAATTCACCCCTCCACTTT | CASSPTQRQNSPLHF
NA | TRBJ1-6 | NA | TRBV7-9 | TGTGCCAGTTGTCTGAGCTCCTATAATTCACCCCTCCACTTT | CASCLSSYNSPLHF
NA | TRBJ1-1 | once | TRBV9 | TGTGCCAGCAGCGTAGTCCCCGGTCCGATCTCTGAAGCTTTCTTT | CASSVVPGPISEAFF
NA | TRBJ2-1 | NA | TRBV6-5 | TGTGCCGGGGGCCCTGAGGGAAGCTCCTACAATGAGCAGTTCTTC | CAGGPEGSSYNEQFF
TRBD1 | TRBJ2-1 | NA | TRBV11-3 | TGTGCCAGCAGCTTAGGTAAGGGACAGCCCAACTACAATGAGCAGTTCTTC | CASSLGKGQPNYNEQFF
TRBD1 | TRBJ1-6 | NA | TRBV6-5 | TGTGCCAGCAGTTACGTCGGGCAGGGGGTATCACCCCTCCACTTT | CASSYVGQGVSPLHF
TRBD2 | TRBJ2-1 | NA | TRBV5-1 | TGCGCCAGCAGCGGTATGGGGGAGGGCCCCTACAATGAGCAGTTCTTC | CASSGMGEGPYNEQFF
NA | TRBJ2-7 | NA | TRBV9 | TGTGCCAGCAGCGTAGCCCCCACAGAGACCTACGAGCAGTACTTC | CASSVAPTETYEQYF
NA | TRBJ2-7 | few | TRBV7-9 | TGTGCCAGCAGCTTAAATACGGGCAGGGATCACGAGCAGTACTTC | CASSLNTGRDHEQYF
TRBD2 | TRBJ2-3 | NA | TRBV28 | TGTGCAGCTTCTAGCGGGTGGGAGGATACGCAGTATTTT | CAASSGWEDTQYF